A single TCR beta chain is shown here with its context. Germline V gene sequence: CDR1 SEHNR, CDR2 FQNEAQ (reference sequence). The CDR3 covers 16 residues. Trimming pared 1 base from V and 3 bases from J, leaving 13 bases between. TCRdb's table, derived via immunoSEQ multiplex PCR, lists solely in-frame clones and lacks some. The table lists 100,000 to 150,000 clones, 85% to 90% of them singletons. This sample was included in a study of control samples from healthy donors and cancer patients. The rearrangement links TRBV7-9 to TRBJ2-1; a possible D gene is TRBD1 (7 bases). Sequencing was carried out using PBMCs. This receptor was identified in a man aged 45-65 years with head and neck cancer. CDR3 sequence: CASSLVGRDSYNEQFF. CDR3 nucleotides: TGTGCCAGCAGCTTAGTTGGGCGGGACAGCTACAATGAGCAGTTCTTC.